The source of this TCR beta chain is a study of T cells after somatic rescue of genetic block. This CDR3 spans 17 amino acids. V was clipped by 1 base and J by 0 bases, with 15 bases between them. From germline, CDR1 is MGHRA and CDR2 YSYEKL. Sequencing was performed with immunoSEQ multiplex PCR; in TCRdb, only in-frame clones are kept and a portion is missing. This sample has some 13,000 clones; around 76% occur once, and the top ten carry about 20%. Sequenced material: peripheral blood mononuclear cells (PBMCs). The TCR was taken from a boy aged 5-17 years. This chain uses TRBV4-1 with TRBJ2-5; TRBD1 might be the D (6 bases). The CDR3 nucleotides are TGCGCCAGCAGCCAAGGTCGACAGGTTTTGTACCAAGAGACCCAGTACTTC. Translated: CASSQGRQVLYQETQYF.